This T cell receptor beta chain stems from a study of CD8 T cells in Susac syndrome. The RNA input was roughly 0.45 to 1 ug, and it was reverse transcribed with random hexamers. Using its own MiXCR run on the immunoSEQ multiplex PCR reads, TCRdb lists one record per CDR3 protein. Of 160,000 or so distinct CDR3 sequences in the sample, 85% to 95% are singletons; the top ten hold 0.16%. Patients with Susac syndrome met diagnostic criteria defined recently for definite or probable disease. The CDR3 spans 16 residues. The V end was cut by 4 bases, the J end by 3 bases, with 16 bases between. CDR1 and CDR2 from the germline V gene are LGHDT and YNNKEL (reference sequence).

The TCR originated in a human donor with Susac syndrome. Sequencing was performed on CD4+ T cells from PBMCs. The J gene is TRBJ2-1, the V gene TRBV3-1; D may be TRBD1 or TRBD2 (7 bases each). The DNA for the CDR3 is TGTGCCAGCAGCCCGGGGGGACAGCGAAACTACAATGAGCAGTTCTTC. Translated, it gives CASSPGGQRNYNEQFF.